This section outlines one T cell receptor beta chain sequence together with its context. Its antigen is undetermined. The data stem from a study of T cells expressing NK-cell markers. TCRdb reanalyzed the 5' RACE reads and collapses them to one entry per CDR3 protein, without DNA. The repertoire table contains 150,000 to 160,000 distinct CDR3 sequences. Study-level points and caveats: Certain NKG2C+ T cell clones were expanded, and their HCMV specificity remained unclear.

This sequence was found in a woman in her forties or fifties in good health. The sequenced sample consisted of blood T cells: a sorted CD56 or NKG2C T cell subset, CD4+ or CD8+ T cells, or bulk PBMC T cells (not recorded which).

This CDR3 reads CSARGRTSGVLGEQFF. The chain links TRBV20-1 to TRBJ2-1; TCRdb selects TRBD2, and the lack of DNA leaves this call unchecked. This CDR3 comprises 16 residues. CDR1 is DFQATT and CDR2 is SNEGSKA in the germline V gene (reference sequence).